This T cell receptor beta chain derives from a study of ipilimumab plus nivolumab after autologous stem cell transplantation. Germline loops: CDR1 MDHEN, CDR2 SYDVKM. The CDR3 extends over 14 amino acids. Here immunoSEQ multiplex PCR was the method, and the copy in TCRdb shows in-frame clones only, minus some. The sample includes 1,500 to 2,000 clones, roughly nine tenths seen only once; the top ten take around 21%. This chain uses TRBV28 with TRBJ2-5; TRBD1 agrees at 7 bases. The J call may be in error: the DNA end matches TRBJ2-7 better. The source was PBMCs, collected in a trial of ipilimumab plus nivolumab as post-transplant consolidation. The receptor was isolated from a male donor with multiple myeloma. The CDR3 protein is CASSLSQGAYEQYF. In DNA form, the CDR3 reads TGTGCCAGCAGTTTAAGCCAGGGGGCCTACGAGCAGTACTTC.